This TCR beta chain came from a study of blood T cell repertoires in COVID-19. Across the study: The study drew acute and convalescent COVID-19 samples from the United States, Italy and Spain. T cells, B-cell-depleted T cells, or PBMCs provided the cDNA or gDNA that served as material.

The CDR3 loop spans 15 amino acids. V was trimmed by 1 base and J by 3 bases, leaving 12 bases between them. In germline, CDR1 is SEHNR, CDR2 FQNEAQ (reference sequence). Using immunoSEQ multiplex PCR, the repertoire was profiled, and TCRdb retains in-frame clones only, with some absent. The sample holds a few hundred thousand clones, more than 75% seen once. V gene TRBV7-9 combines with J gene TRBJ1-1; the D gene is possibly TRBD1 (5 bases). What was sequenced was peripheral blood. The clonotype was recovered from a woman in her seventies with active or convalescent COVID-19. This chain's CDR3 is CASSLGGGRYTEAFF. DNA of the CDR3: TGTGCCAGCAGCTTAGGCGGGGGAAGGTACACTGAAGCTTTCTTT.